The entry below describes one T cell receptor beta chain. The antigen remains unidentified. The data are from a study of CD8 T cells in ankylosing spondylitis. General observations from the study: Disease-linked clones reportedly showed significant enrichment in matched ankylosing spondylitis synovial fluid. Disease-linked clones were found to be CD8+ and relatively rare in peripheral blood. The study identified a TCR beta motif of 7 or 8 highly homologous variants that appeared characteristic of ankylosing spondylitis blood.

Germline loops: CDR1 SGHRS, CDR2 YFSETQ. The V end was cut by 4 bases, the J end by 8 bases, with 15 bases between. The CDR3 spans 13 residues. Generation of TCR beta libraries employed quantitative 5'-RACE incorporating molecular barcodes. MiXCR, run by TCRdb on the 5' RACE reads, gives a single entry per CDR3 protein. The repertoire consists of roughly 470,000 distinct CDR3 sequences, with approximately 26% occurring once and the leading ten covering about 1%. The chain carries TRBV5-1 and TRBJ1-1, with no clear D. Specimen: blood, either unsorted or a sorted T cell fraction (not recorded which). The origin of this receptor is a male donor with ankylosing spondylitis. The DNA for the CDR3 is TGCGCCAGCAGCCCCGGTCCGGGTGACGAAGCTTTCTTT. Its translation: CASSPGPGDEAFF.